This T cell receptor (beta chain) originates from a study of CD8 T cells in Susac syndrome. Findings and limits, study-wide: CD4+ T cell repertoires in Susac syndrome exhibited no evidence of clonal expansion.

In blood CD8+ and CD4+ T cells, TCR beta underwent sequencing. A remark on this clonotype: Its antigen is undetermined.

Germline V gives CDR1 LGHDT, CDR2 YNNKEL (reference sequence). This CDR3 is built from 13 residues. The V and J ends lost 1 base and 5 bases respectively, with 6 bases between them. With random hexamers, roughly 0.45 to 1 ug RNA was reverse transcribed. The amplification used immunoSEQ multiplex PCR on TCR beta CDR3; it spanned 54 Vbeta and 13 Jbeta. Each CDR3 protein is one row after TCRdb ran MiXCR on the immunoSEQ multiplex PCR reads. The repertoire consists of some 200,000 distinct CDR3 sequences, with almost 96% occurring once and the leading ten covering more than 0.08%. This sequence was found in a human donor with Susac syndrome. The chain couples TRBV3-1 to TRBJ1-5; D is unclear. Input material: CD4+ T cells from PBMCs. This CDR3 reads CASSQARDQPQHF. CDR3 coding DNA: TGTGCCAGCAGCCAAGCGAGGGATCAGCCCCAGCATTTT.